This T cell receptor beta chain was identified during a study of blood T cell repertoires in COVID-19 (dated by TCRdb to about 2020). Background for the entire study: The collaborator samples originated in the United States, Italy and Spain and spanned the acute and convalescent phases of COVID-19. A de-identified subject ID, COVID-19 status, age in years and sex were almost always included in the sample metadata. Where available, HLA class I and class II types were obtained from metadata supplied by the sample provider rather than from assay-based typing. Samples came from the ongoing ImmuneRACE study (first 160 participants) plus 1,254 subjects from 6 global collaborators. The material from the prospective study consisted of cDNA or gDNA derived from T cells, B-cell-depleted T cells, or PBMCs. A freely available public database, intended as a resource for researchers studying the immune response to SARS-CoV-2, is where the repertoires were released. The dataset comprised deeply sampled blood TCRbeta repertoires from subjects exposed to, actively infected with, or recovered from COVID-19. What the study reported, not specific to this receptor: The amount of clinical and demographic metadata varied by source and participant and was provided uncurated.

A word on this clone: The clone's antigen remains unknown. No base quality values were provided; no much bigger clone lies one nucleotide off.

At one collaborating source in Seattle, patients were enrolled during active infection and were followed longitudinally through the course of disease. Collaborating institutions collected whole blood in K2EDTA tubes following their own protocols. Collaborator samples were shipped for TCRbeta analysis as frozen whole blood, isolated PBMCs, or DNA extracted from either sample type. From the cysteine up to the phenylalanine, the CDR3 has a length of 16 residues. Only the CDR3 part of the read is kept: 48 bases, read in frame from the first base. CDR1 and CDR2 are read off the germline V gene as KGHDR and SFDVKD. Relative to germline, V is missing 4 bases and J is missing 6 bases, with 9 bases of the junction outside any gene match. TCRbeta CDR3 regions were amplified from genomic DNA by means of the immunoSEQ Assay, a bias-controlled multiplex PCR. The paper's processing steps were these. The number of nucleated cells in each sample was estimated from the amplification of reference gene primers within the assay. Sequence reads were collapsed and filtered to measure the absolute abundance of every unique TCRbeta CDR3 rearrangement. For each sample, productive Simpson clonality was calculated as the square root of Simpson's diversity index across productive rearrangements. TCRdb stores this immuneACCESS table with in-frame sequences only. Part of the clones is absent; in the studies checked, under half of the shortfall reflects unresolved V genes, and no reason is known for the rest. For V, J and clone size, that table is used; D and trimming come from the DNA. The sample table holds 150,000 to 190,000 clones, of which more than 75% were seen once. The top ten constitute around 8% of the sample.

The TCR originated in a woman in her sixties with COVID-19, enrolled during active disease. The rearrangement combines TRBV24-1 with TRBJ1-2; TRBD1 matches 11 bases in the middle. Sample: peripheral blood. The CDR3 has the sequence CATSDSGQGAFNGYTF. The bases are TGTGCCACCAGTGACTCCGGACAGGGGGCGTTCAATGGCTACACCTTC.